These 14 T cell receptor beta chains were all obtained from the same sample, sequenced in a study of shared clonotypes between healthy human individuals. Sequencing used immunoSEQ multiplex PCR; TCRdb keeps in-frame clones, though not all of them. This table holds about 1 million clones, about 84% found once. Material: memory CD4+ T cells from PBMCs. Regarding subset: CD45RA-negative fraction. The receptors derive from a man between 18 and 35 years old in good health. Some clones in this sample may be carry-over from other donors' samples.

This sequence joins TRBV6-1 and TRBJ2-3; 7 bases match TRBD2. The V gene's germline CDR1 is MNHNS and CDR2 SASEGT. The CDR3 extends over 13 amino acids. Trimming at V came to 7 bases and at J to 4 bases, leaving 5 bases not matched to a gene. Here the CDR3 reads CASKGGSADTQYF. DNA for the CDR3: TGTGCCAGCAAAGGCGGGAGCGCAGATACGCAGTATTTT.

The J gene is TRBJ2-1, the V gene TRBV5-1; 7 bases align to TRBD1. J gave up 0 bases and V 4 bases, and 4 bases lay outside the gene matches. This CDR3 comprises 15 residues. Germline CDR1 and CDR2: SGHRS and YFSETQ. The CDR3 spells CASSRDRSSYNEQFF. CDR3 DNA: TGCGCCAGCAGCCGGGACAGAAGCTCCTACAATGAGCAGTTCTTC.

The sample holds a few counts of this clone. The chain recombines TRBV7-8 with TRBJ1-2; 11 bases map to TRBD1. V was clipped by 3 bases and J by 3 bases; unmatched bases: 6. Per germline, CDR1 SGHVS and CDR2 FQNEAQ. This CDR3 has 16 residues. The CDR3: CASSLGTGGEDYGYTF. CDR3 coding DNA: TGTGCCAGCAGCTTGGGGACAGGGGGAGAGGACTATGGCTACACCTTC. Based on the CDR3 plus reference TRBV7-8 and TRBJ1-2, the full variable domain is GAGVSQSPRYKVAKRGQDVALRCDPISGHVSLFWYQQALGQGPEFLTYFQNEAQLDKSGLPSDRFFAERPEGSVSTLKIQRTQQEDSAVYLCASSLGTGGEDYGYTFGSGTRLTVV.

The chain couples TRBV5-1 to TRBJ2-3; D ambiguous. The germline V gene has CDR1 SGHRS and CDR2 YFSETQ. V was shortened by 5 bases and J by 2 bases, with 12 bases between the two germline ends. The CDR3 runs 14 residues. The CDR3 is CASSLDPSTDTQYF. The CDR3 DNA is TGCGCCAGCAGTCTCGATCCCTCCACAGATACGCAGTATTTT.

The J gene is TRBJ2-2, the V gene TRBV11-2, with D possibly TRBD2 on 5 matching bases. Germline-derived CDR1 and CDR2 are SGHAT and FQNNGV. The length of the CDR3 is 15 residues. Trimming pared 7 bases from V and 0 bases from J, leaving 12 bases between. The CDR3: CASTIARTNTGELFF. For the CDR3, the DNA is TGTGCCAGCACCATAGCGCGAACGAACACCGGGGAGCTGTTTTTT.

V usage is TRBV5-4 and J usage is TRBJ2-1; 10 bases are shared with TRBD1. Trimming removed 2 bases from V and 9 bases from J; junction bases left unmatched: 5. CDR3 length: 14 residues. Germline CDR1 reads SGHNT; CDR2 reads YYREEE (reference sequence). CDR3 protein: CASSFGTGEGEQFF. The CDR3, as DNA: TGTGCCAGCAGCTTCGGGACAGGGGAGGGTGAGCAGTTCTTC.

The CDR3 DNA reads as TGTGCCAGCAGTGGTTCTCGGGGGGGGTCCGGCGAGCAGTACTTC. This gives the protein CASSGSRGGSGEQYF. The V gene is TRBV2, the J gene TRBJ2-7; 8 nucleotides agree with TRBD2. The germline CDR1 and CDR2 sequences are SNHLY and FYNNEI. The V and J ends lost 4 bases and 6 bases, in that order; junction bases with no gene match: 11. The CDR3 is 15 amino acids.

This clone was seen only once. The sample contains more than one DNA sequence encoding this CDR3. The V gene is TRBV19, the J gene TRBJ1-4; D gene unclear. V shed 4 bases and J shed 0 bases, with 6 bases lying between them. The CDR3 has 14 amino acids. CDR1 is LNHDA, CDR2 SQIVND, per germline (reference sequence). CDR3 sequence (DNA): TGTGCCAGTAGTAGCGGAGCAACTAATGAAAAACTGTTTTTT. Translated: CASSSGATNEKLFF.

The rearrangement joins TRBV5-5 to TRBJ1-1, with D perhaps matching TRBD1 (6 bases). CDR1 is SGHKS, CDR2 YYEKEE, per germline (reference sequence). V was shortened by 7 bases and J by 4 bases, with 11 bases between the two germline ends. The CDR3 sequence is 12 residues long. The CDR3: CASGIGGTEAFF. In DNA form, the CDR3 reads TGTGCCAGCGGGATAGGGGGCACTGAAGCTTTCTTT.

The chain employs TRBV7-2 and TRBJ2-3; 9 nucleotides line up with TRBD2. The CDR3 spans 17 residues. V was clipped by 4 bases and J by 3 bases; unmatched bases: 11. Per the germline V gene, CDR1 is SGHTA and CDR2 is FQGNSA. This chain's CDR3 is CASSWPGGSGRTDTQYF. Written as DNA, the CDR3 is TGTGCCAGCAGCTGGCCCGGCGGTAGCGGGAGAACAGATACGCAGTATTTT.

The chain employs TRBV28 and TRBJ1-3; D is unresolved. CDR1 is MDHEN and CDR2 is SYDVKM in the germline V gene. V was trimmed by 2 bases and J by 7 bases, leaving 9 bases between them. The CDR3 length is 13 residues. CDR3 in DNA: TGTGCCAGCAGTTTACCGCCGGGTAACACCATATATTTT. The encoded protein is CASSLPPGNTIYF.

This chain connects TRBV27 to TRBJ2-7; D uncertain. This CDR3 contains 13 residues. Trimming took off 5 bases at V and 4 bases at J, with 12 bases between the two ends. Germline values: CDR1 MNHEY, CDR2 SMNVEV (reference sequence). DNA of the CDR3: TGTGCCAGCAGTCCCCTAGGGCGGTACGAGCAGTACTTC. It translates to CASSPLGRYEQYF.

The rearrangement uses TRBV7-3 and TRBJ2-1; 7 bases agree with TRBD2. V shed 3 bases and J 5 bases; nucleotides not matched to a gene: 4. CDR3 length: 14 residues. The germline gives CDR1 SGHTA, CDR2 FQGTGA. In DNA, the CDR3 is TGTGCCAGCAGCTTGGCTAGCGGAAACAATGAGCAGTTCTTC. It is translated as CASSLASGNNEQFF.

Comments on this clone: Different DNA sequences within this sample yield the same CDR3. The chain employs TRBV6-4 and TRBJ2-2; 9 bases align to TRBD1. The V gene end was trimmed by 6 bases and the J gene end by 2 bases; junction bases not matched to a gene: 1. The CDR3 contains 14 residues. Germline lookup yields CDR1 MRHNA and CDR2 SNTAGT. CDR3 nucleotide sequence: TGTGCCAGCAGGGGACAGGGAAACACCGGGGAGCTGTTTTTT. Translating gives CASRGQGNTGELFF.